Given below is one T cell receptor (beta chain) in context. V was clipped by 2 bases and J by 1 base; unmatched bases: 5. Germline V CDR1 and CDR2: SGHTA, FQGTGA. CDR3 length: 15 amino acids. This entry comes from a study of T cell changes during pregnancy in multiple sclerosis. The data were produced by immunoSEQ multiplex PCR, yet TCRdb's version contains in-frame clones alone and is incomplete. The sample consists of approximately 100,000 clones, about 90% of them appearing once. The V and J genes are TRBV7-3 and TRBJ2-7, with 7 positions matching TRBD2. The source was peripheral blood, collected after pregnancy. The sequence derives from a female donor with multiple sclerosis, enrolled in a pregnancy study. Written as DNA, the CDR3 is TGTGCCAGCAGCTTATACGCGGGAGATTCCTACGAGCAGTACTTC. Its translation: CASSLYAGDSYEQYF. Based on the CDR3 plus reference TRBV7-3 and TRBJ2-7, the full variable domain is GAGVSQTPSNKVTEKGKYVELRCDPISGHTALYWYRQSLGQGPEFLIYFQGTGAADDSGLPNDRFFAVRPEGSVSTLKIQRTERGDSAVYLCASSLYAGDSYEQYFGPGTRLTVT.